The count of the clone carrying this T cell receptor (beta chain) is one. The antigen remains unidentified. A single base separates this from a much larger clone, so it may be a read error. The data stem from a study of shared clonotypes between healthy human individuals. Germline V gene sequence: CDR1 SGHVS, CDR2 FNYEAQ. The V and J ends lost 5 bases and 3 bases, in that order; junction bases with no gene match: 5. This CDR3 spans 15 amino acids. The assay was run at deep level. The protocol was immunoSEQ multiplex PCR, while the TCRdb copy is restricted to in-frame clones and leaves out a portion. The sample shows some 790,000 clones, roughly 72% of them seen only once. Broader study findings: Clonotype sharing across a few donors was observed for 4% to 6.5% of naive CD4 clonotypes.

Sample: memory CD4+ T cells sorted from blood. This sample's subset: CD45RA-negative fraction. V and J are TRBV7-6 and TRBJ2-5, with 11 bases matching TRBD2. This sequence was found in a woman aged 25 to 45 in good health. CDR3 bases: TGTGCCAGCAGCGCCGGGACTAGCGGAAAAGAGACCCAGTACTTC. Translated: CASSAGTSGKETQYF.